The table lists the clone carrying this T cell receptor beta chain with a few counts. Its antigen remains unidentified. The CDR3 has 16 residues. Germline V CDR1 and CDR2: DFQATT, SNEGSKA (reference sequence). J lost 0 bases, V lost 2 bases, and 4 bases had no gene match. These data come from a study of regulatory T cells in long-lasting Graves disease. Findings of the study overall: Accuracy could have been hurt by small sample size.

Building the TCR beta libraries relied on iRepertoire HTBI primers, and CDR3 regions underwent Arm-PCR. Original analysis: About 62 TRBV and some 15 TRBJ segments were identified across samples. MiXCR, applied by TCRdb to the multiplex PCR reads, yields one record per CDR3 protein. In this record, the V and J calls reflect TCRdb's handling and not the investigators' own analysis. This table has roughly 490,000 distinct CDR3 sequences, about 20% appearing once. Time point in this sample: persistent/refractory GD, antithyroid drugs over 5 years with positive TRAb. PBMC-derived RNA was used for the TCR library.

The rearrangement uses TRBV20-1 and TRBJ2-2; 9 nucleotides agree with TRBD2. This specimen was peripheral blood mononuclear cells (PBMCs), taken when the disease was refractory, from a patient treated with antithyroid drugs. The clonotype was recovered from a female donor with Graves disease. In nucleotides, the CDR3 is TGCAGTGCTAGAAGGGCTAGCGGGGCGAACACCGGGGAGCTGTTTTTT. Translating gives CSARRASGANTGELFF.